The rows below give T cell receptor beta chains drawn from one sample of a study of OX40 agonist ivuxolimab in advanced cancers. The repertoire was sequenced with immunoSEQ multiplex PCR; TCRdb's copy has only in-frame clones and lacks some. The data contain roughly 32,000 clones, about 93% of them singletons. Sequenced material: CD4+ or CD8+ T cells sorted from blood, taken in a trial of the OX40 agonist ivuxolimab. These receptor sequences come from an adult with an advanced solid tumor such as melanoma, head and neck, liver or kidney cancer. Both conserved end residues are part of each CDR3. A D gene is named only where the DNA matches it firmly.

V	D	CDR3
TRBV7-3	TRBD1	CASSLGQGGTGELFF
TRBV6-1	TRBD1	CASFPTGGNTEAFF
TRBV5-5	NA	CASSQNRYSYEQYF
TRBV6-1	TRBD2	CATIPGLAGGDEQYF
TRBV7-8	NA	CASSLKSDQPQHF
TRBV7-9	NA	CASSLLGGTEAFF
TRBV19	NA	CASSIPVPAGKLFF
TRBV9	TRBD2	CASSFLAGASTDTQYF
TRBV5-1	NA	CASSSGTLKETQYF
TRBV7-2	NA	CASSLMQGGGEQFF
TRBV19	TRBD1	CASSDAAGTGAIYEQYF
TRBV19	NA	CASSGKANTGELFF
TRBV19	TRBD1	CASQSDRGHGYTF
TRBV19	NA	CASSDPVVSNQPQHF
TRBV6-1	TRBD1	CASRAGQDANEKLFF
TRBV5-6	NA	CASSSWGIRAGNTEAFF
TRBV11-2	NA	CASSLGQSSYNEQFF
TRBV7-3	NA	CASSSISGANVLTF
TRBV5-1	NA	CASSLSSGANVLTF
TRBV7-6	NA	CASSADPGSSYEQYF
TRBV29-1	TRBD1	CSVSTGARETQYF
TRBV27	NA	CASSLKGGGYGYTF
TRBV5-1	TRBD2	CASSLGLAVNTGELFF
TRBV7-9	NA	CASRPGTENTEAFF
TRBV2	NA	CASSGTHDYEQYF
TRBV19	NA	CASSIISGGSVFF
TRBV5-1	TRBD2	CASSSSGYNNEQFF
TRBV7-8	NA	CASSSGLPNTGELFF
TRBV29-1	NA	CSLSKDSLNSYEQYF
TRBV6-6	NA	CASSLGRNQPQHF
TRBV10-3	NA	CAISEEETQYF
TRBV10-3	TRBD1	CAISTGTAHYGYTF
TRBV11-3	TRBD2	CASSLSAGGIVEQFF
TRBV11-2	TRBD2	CASSVRTSGNYEQYF
TRBV7-9	NA	CASSRATGTEAFF
TRBV19	TRBD1	CASNGRQGSYEQYF
TRBV19	NA	CASTSSGGGNTEAFF
TRBV4-1	NA	CASSQDLLRPEAFF
TRBV15	TRBD1	CATSRDSPTDRGIEQYF
TRBV5-1	NA	CASSLVGGYEQYF
TRBV2	TRBD1	CASSADRGATNEKLFF
TRBV14	TRBD1	CASSHIRGPANTGELFF
TRBV10-2	TRBD2	CATSQTTGTSGSFGVAKNIQYF
TRBV7-2	TRBD2	CASSSLGLAVTGELFF
TRBV29-1	TRBD2	CSVEVAGNNEQYF
TRBV5-4	NA	CASSLGGEGNTIYF
TRBV11-2	NA	CASRAGTDYNEQFF
TRBV4-2	NA	CASSQGFRQGNQPQHF
TRBV2	TRBD1	CASSEAGGSGANVLTF
TRBV30	TRBD1	CAWSGGLQGNYGYTF
TRBV9	TRBD1	CASSVGTGEFTDTQYF